This TCR beta chain was captured by sequencing in a study of monozygotic twins with inflammatory bowel disease. From germline, CDR1 is DFQATT and CDR2 SNEGSKA (reference sequence). The CDR3 covers 14 residues. TCRdb reprocessed the 5' RACE reads; each CDR3 protein has one entry and no DNA is given. The data show about 300,000 distinct CDR3 sequences, and the top ten clones hold roughly 5.3%. The sample comprised blood. The clonotype comes from a human donor with ulcerative colitis or Crohn's disease, or a healthy co-twin of an affected twin (not recorded which). The chain is built from TRBV20-1 and TRBJ2-7; TCRdb calls TRBD1, which cannot be checked without DNA. The chain's CDR3 is CSANRDRGWYEQYF.